The 14 T cell receptor beta chains reported below all come from one sample, sequenced in a study of cytomegalovirus exposure and HLA in healthy donors. PCR was performed using 60 Vbeta and 13 Jbeta primers. The method was immunoSEQ multiplex PCR; TCRdb's version includes in-frame clones alone and lacks a portion of them. The sample yields 110,000 to 150,000 clones, around three quarters seen once. Sequenced input: PBMCs. Every receptor here comes from a young man in good health and CMV-seronegative.

The chain is built from TRBV2 and TRBJ1-1, with D possibly being TRBD1 (6 bases). This CDR3 comprises 14 residues. The germline V gene has CDR1 SNHLY and CDR2 FYNNEI. Trimming cost V 3 bases and J 5 bases, with 13 bases left between them. CDR3 in amino acids: CASSENRVGTEAFF. DNA of the CDR3: TGTGCCAGCAGTGAGAACAGGGTTGGTACTGAAGCTTTCTTT. Full variable domain (rest looked up from reference TRBV2 and TRBJ1-1): EPEVTQTPSHQVTQMGQEVILRCVPISNHLYFYWYRQILGQKVEFLVSFYNNEISEKSEIFDDQFSVERPDGSNFTLKIRSTKLEDSAMYFCASSENRVGTEAFFGQGTRLTVV.

This clone has only a few counts. This chain uses TRBV6-1 with TRBJ1-2; 7 bases match TRBD1. V trimming: 6 bases; J trimming: 1 base; junction bases outside the gene matches: 8. Germline loops: CDR1 MNHNS, CDR2 SASEGT. This CDR3 contains 15 residues. CDR3 loop: CASSFRDSRNYGYTF. The CDR3, as DNA: TGTGCCAGCAGCTTCCGGGACAGCCGTAACTATGGCTACACCTTC.

The chain combines TRBV6-1 with TRBJ1-5; tentative D call: TRBD1 (6 bases). V was shortened by 6 bases and J by 3 bases, with 12 bases between the two germline ends. CDR3 length: 14 amino acids. From germline, CDR1 is MNHNS and CDR2 SASEGT. The CDR3 protein is CASSSGQINQPQHF. CDR3 nucleotide sequence: TGTGCCAGCAGCAGTGGACAGATCAATCAGCCCCAGCATTTT.

The chain joins TRBV7-9 to TRBJ2-7; D perhaps matches TRBD2 (5 bases). V shed 6 bases and J shed 6 bases, with 9 bases lying between them. CDR1 and CDR2 (germline): SEHNR, FQNEAQ (reference sequence). This CDR3 has 11 residues. CDR3 protein: CASRAAGEQYF. CDR3 nucleotide sequence: TGTGCCAGCAGAGCCGCGGGCGAGCAGTACTTC. The whole variable domain, filled in from reference TRBV7-9 and TRBJ2-7, reads DTGVSQNPRHKITKRGQNVTFRCDPISEHNRLYWYRQTLGQGPEFLTYFQNEAQLEKSRLLSDRFSAERPKGSFSTLEIQRTEQGDSAMYLCASRAAGEQYFGPGTRLTVT.

The chain employs TRBV15 and TRBJ1-1; perhaps TRBD1 as D (5 bases). With 2 bases removed from V and 3 bases from J, the gap between germline ends came to 13 bases. CDR3 size: 15 residues. CDR1 is LNHNV and CDR2 is YYDKDF in the germline V gene (reference sequence). CDR3 nucleotides: TGTGCCACCAGCAGATCCAGGGCTGGCGACACTGAAGCTTTCTTT. Protein: CATSRSRAGDTEAFF.

The gene calls are TRBV10-3 and TRBJ1-6, with D perhaps TRBD1 (6 bases). CDR1 is ENHRY, CDR2 SYGVKD, per germline. Deletions cut 4 bases from V and 7 bases from J, with 11 bases between. The CDR3 covers 14 residues. In DNA form, the CDR3 reads TGTGCCATCAGTGTGGGGGCCGAGAATTCACCCCTCCACTTT. The encoded protein is CAISVGAENSPLHF.

The rearrangement joins TRBV4-1 to TRBJ2-7; 7 bases are shared with TRBD2. CDR1 is MGHRA and CDR2 is YSYEKL in the germline V gene. CDR3 length: 13 amino acids. The ends lost 3 bases at V and 6 bases at J; junction bases unmatched: 5. This CDR3 is CASSHPGEGEQYF. The CDR3 DNA reads TGCGCCAGCAGCCACCCCGGGGAGGGCGAGCAGTACTTC.

This clone has a handful of counts. The rearrangement uses TRBV5-4 and TRBJ1-1; no clear D. The CDR3 loop spans 14 amino acids. Germline-derived CDR1 and CDR2 are SGHNT and YYREEE (reference sequence). V was cut by 1 base and J by 1 base, with 8 bases left in between. The CDR3 spells CASSLKRTNTEAFF. The CDR3 coding sequence is TGTGCCAGCAGCTTGAAGCGGACGAACACTGAAGCTTTCTTT.

This clone appeared a few times. The rearrangement joins TRBV5-1 to TRBJ2-5; weak D call: TRBD1 (5 bases). Germline V CDR1 and CDR2: SGHRS, YFSETQ. Trimming removed 5 bases from V and 5 bases from J, with 16 bases in between. The CDR3 has 14 amino acids. In DNA form, the CDR3 reads TGCGCCAGCAGTAACCAGGGCCACAGGGAGACCCAGTACTTC. It translates to CASSNQGHRETQYF.

The chain has TRBV6-5 and TRBJ2-7; TRBD2 is a possible D gene (5 bases). The CDR3 has 13 amino acids. Germline V gene data show CDR1 as MNHEY and CDR2 as SVGAGI. The V end was cut by 8 bases, the J end by 0 bases, with 11 bases between. CDR3: CASRGYPSYEQYF. CDR3 nucleotide sequence: TGTGCCAGCCGCGGGTATCCCTCCTACGAGCAGTACTTC.

This chain uses TRBV30 with TRBJ1-2, with D unclear. Germline V gene lookup returns CDR1 GTSNPN and CDR2 SVGIG (reference sequence). Deletions cut 1 base from V and 1 base from J, with 10 bases between. The CDR3 has 14 amino acids. The CDR3 region is CAWSGLAVNYGYTF. CDR3 DNA: TGTGCCTGGAGTGGCTTGGCAGTTAACTATGGCTACACCTTC.

The chain joins TRBV6-4 to TRBJ2-3, with 9 bases identical to TRBD2. Germline V gene lookup returns CDR1 MRHNA and CDR2 SNTAGT. The CDR3 length is 15 residues. Trimming removed 4 bases from V and 1 base from J; junction bases left unmatched: 3. The CDR3 region is CASSGIAGGTDTQYF. The CDR3 region has the DNA TGTGCCAGCAGTGGGATAGCGGGGGGCACAGATACGCAGTATTTT.

This clone was counted once. The rearrangement joins TRBV5-1 to TRBJ1-1; D remains unclear. The V gene lost 3 bases and the J gene lost 1 base, with 16 bases spanning the gap. The CDR3 spans 16 residues. Germline lookup yields CDR1 SGHRS and CDR2 YFSETQ. The CDR3 reads CASSYRHPPGNTEAFF. The CDR3 bases are TGCGCCAGCAGCTACCGACACCCCCCCGGGAACACTGAAGCTTTCTTT.

This clone was detected only once. An end of the junction does not agree with germline; a read error may underlie this. The chain uses TRBV6-4 and TRBJ2-1; possible D gene TRBD1, 5 bases. This CDR3 is built from 17 residues. Germline V gene data show CDR1 as MRHNA and CDR2 as SNTAGT. Here the CDR3 DNA reads TGTGCCAGCAGTTACTCAGACAGTCCTAGCTCCTACAATGAGCAGTTCTTC. Translation gives CASSYSDSPSSYNEQFF.